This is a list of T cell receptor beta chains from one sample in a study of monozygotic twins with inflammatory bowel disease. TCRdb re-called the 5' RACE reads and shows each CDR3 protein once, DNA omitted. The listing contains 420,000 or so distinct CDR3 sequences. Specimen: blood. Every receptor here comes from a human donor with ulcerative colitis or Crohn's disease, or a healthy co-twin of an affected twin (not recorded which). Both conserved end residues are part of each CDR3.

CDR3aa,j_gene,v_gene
CASRKDVGSTEAFF,TRBJ1-1,TRBV2
CASSVSLAGWELFF,TRBJ2-2,TRBV9
CASSLNERSPLHF,TRBJ1-6,TRBV18
CSASTARSTDTQYF,TRBJ2-3,TRBV20-1
CASSYSATGAGQPQHF,TRBJ1-5,TRBV6-5
CSASTLGVGEQYF,TRBJ2-7,TRBV20-1
CASSPRTHSSYNEQFF,TRBJ2-1,TRBV18
CASSDPDASEQFF,TRBJ2-1,TRBV2
CASSQDPARVLLAKNIQYF,TRBJ2-4,TRBV3-1
CSPARPRKETQYF,TRBJ2-5,TRBV20-1
CASSSGQGSYNEQFF,TRBJ2-1,TRBV7-6
CSARIGGDTEAFF,TRBJ1-1,TRBV20-1
CASTKRGNTEAFF,TRBJ1-1,TRBV28
CASSFGTGTDTQYF,TRBJ2-3,TRBV5-4
CASRSGTFNEQFF,TRBJ2-1,TRBV7-2
CASSLDRGVAGELFF,TRBJ2-2,TRBV27
CSVGSGLEQFF,TRBJ2-1,TRBV29-1
CASSASSYEQYF,TRBJ2-7,TRBV7-2
CSARDLGDYSTDTQYF,TRBJ2-3,TRBV20-1
CASSLETSRSTEAFF,TRBJ1-1,TRBV5-1
CASSEGTGGQPQHF,TRBJ1-5,TRBV5-1
CASSLNPGQQGQYF,TRBJ2-7,TRBV7-2
CASSPLDRGIQYF,TRBJ2-4,TRBV3-1
CASSFSHNEQFF,TRBJ2-1,TRBV5-4
CASSNGPPEAFF,TRBJ1-1,TRBV3-1
CSARDSTTTEAFF,TRBJ1-1,TRBV20-1
CASRDSGDYEQYF,TRBJ2-7,TRBV2
CATYTGGGGANVLTF,TRBJ2-6,TRBV6-1
CASSLSGERTQYF,TRBJ2-5,TRBV11-1
CASSSRPLDTEAFF,TRBJ1-1,TRBV18
CSVRRDRGYNEQFF,TRBJ2-1,TRBV29-1
CSASPVGIPDTQYF,TRBJ2-3,TRBV20-1
CASSPSGPIGELFF,TRBJ2-2,TRBV12-3/TRBV12-4
CASSLEGFEAFF,TRBJ1-1,TRBV7-9
CASSLQGNMNTEAFF,TRBJ1-1,TRBV7-9
CAPAGQRPYEQYF,TRBJ2-7,TRBV24-1
CASRPGSSGGGELFF,TRBJ2-2,TRBV6-1
CATSDPGHTGELFF,TRBJ2-2,TRBV24-1
CASSLAGFSGRLGTGELFF,TRBJ2-2,TRBV7-8
CASSLRGGRLYYNEQFF,TRBJ2-1,TRBV6-5
CAWTSGRGYYGYTF,TRBJ1-2,TRBV30
CASKDRVSGYEQYF,TRBJ2-7,TRBV6-1
CSARGSGTPTGELFF,TRBJ2-2,TRBV20-1
CASSRNYRTGISNQPQHF,TRBJ1-5,TRBV4-1
CASSFIPYTQYF,TRBJ2-3,TRBV12-3/TRBV12-4
CASSLTGGINEQFF,TRBJ2-1,TRBV11-2
CASSFGPTGDGYGYTF,TRBJ1-2,TRBV12-3/TRBV12-4
CASSPSQGAIAYGYTF,TRBJ1-2,TRBV18